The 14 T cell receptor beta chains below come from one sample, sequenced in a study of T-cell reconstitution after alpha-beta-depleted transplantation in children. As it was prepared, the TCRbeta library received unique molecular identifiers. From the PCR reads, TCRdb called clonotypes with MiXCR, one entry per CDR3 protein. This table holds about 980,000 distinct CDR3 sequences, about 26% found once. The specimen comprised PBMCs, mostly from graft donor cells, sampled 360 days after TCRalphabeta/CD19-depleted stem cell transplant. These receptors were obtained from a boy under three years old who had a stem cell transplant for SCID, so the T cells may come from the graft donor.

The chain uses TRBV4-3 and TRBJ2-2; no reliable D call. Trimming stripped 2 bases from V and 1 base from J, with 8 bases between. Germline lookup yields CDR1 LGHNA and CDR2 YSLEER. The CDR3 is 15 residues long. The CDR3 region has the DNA TGCGCCAGCAGCCAATTGGTTCGGAACACCGGGGAGCTGTTTTTT. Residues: CASSQLVRNTGELFF.

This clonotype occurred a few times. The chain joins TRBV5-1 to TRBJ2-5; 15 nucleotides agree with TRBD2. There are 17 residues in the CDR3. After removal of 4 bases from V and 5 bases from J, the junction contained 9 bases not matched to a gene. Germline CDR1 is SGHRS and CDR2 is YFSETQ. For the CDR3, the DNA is TGCGCCAGCAGCCCGGGACTAGCGGGGGGCCCTTGGGAGACCCAGTACTTC. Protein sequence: CASSPGLAGGPWETQYF.

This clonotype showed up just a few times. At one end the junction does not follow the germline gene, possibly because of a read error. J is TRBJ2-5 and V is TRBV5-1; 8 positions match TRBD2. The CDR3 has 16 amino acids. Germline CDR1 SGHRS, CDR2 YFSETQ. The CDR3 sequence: CASILATAGGPGTQYF. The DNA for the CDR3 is TGCGCCAGCATCTTGGCGACGGCGGGGGGCCCGGGGACCCAGTACTTC.

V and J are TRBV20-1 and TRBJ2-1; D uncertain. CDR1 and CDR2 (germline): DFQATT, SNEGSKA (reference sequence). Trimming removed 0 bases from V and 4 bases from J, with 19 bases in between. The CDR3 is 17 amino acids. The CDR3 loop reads CSARDSLRTFPYNEQFF. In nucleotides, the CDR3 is TGCAGTGCTAGAGACAGTCTACGTACCTTTCCGTACAATGAGCAGTTCTTC.

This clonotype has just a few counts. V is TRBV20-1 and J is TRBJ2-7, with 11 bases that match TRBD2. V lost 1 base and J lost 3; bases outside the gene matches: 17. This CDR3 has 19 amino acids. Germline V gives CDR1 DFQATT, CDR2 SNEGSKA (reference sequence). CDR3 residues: CSARASLAGGHRNRYEQYF. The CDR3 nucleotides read TGCAGTGCTAGAGCTTCCCTAGCGGGGGGACACCGAAACCGCTACGAGCAGTACTTC.

This CDR3 reads CSVEGHGLTRDTQYF. Written as DNA, the CDR3 is TGCAGCGTTGAAGGGCACGGACTAACTAGAGATACGCAGTATTTT. The rearrangement joins TRBV29-1 to TRBJ2-3; perhaps TRBD2 as D (6 bases). CDR3 length equals 15 residues. Germline lookup yields CDR1 SQVTM and CDR2 ANQGSEA. V was pared by 1 base and J by 5 bases, with 16 bases between.

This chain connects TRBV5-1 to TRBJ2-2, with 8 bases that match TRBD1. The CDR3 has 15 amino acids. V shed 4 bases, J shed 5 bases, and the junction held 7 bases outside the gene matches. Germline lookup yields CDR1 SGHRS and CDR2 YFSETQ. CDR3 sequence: CASSPWTGRTGELFF. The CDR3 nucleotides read TGCGCCAGCAGCCCATGGACAGGGAGGACCGGGGAGCTGTTTTTT. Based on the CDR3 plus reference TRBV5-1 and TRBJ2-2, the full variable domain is KAGVTQTPRYLIKTRGQQVTLSCSPISGHRSVSWYQQTPGQGLQFLFEYFSETQRNKGNFPGRFSGRQFSNSRSEMNVSTLELGDSALYLCASSPWTGRTGELFFGEGSRLTVL.

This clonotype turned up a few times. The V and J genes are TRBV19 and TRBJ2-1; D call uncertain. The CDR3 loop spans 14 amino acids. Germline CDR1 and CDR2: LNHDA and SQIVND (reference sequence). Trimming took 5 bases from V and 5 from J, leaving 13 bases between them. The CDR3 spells CASSPQLLDNEQFF. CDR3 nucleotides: TGTGCCAGTAGTCCTCAACTACTGGACAATGAGCAGTTCTTC.

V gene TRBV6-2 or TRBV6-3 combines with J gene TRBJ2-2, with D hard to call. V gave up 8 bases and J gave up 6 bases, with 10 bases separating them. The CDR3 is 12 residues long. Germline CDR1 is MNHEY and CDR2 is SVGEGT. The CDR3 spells CASYETAGELFF. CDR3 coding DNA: TGTGCCAGCTACGAGACGGCCGGGGAGCTGTTTTTT.

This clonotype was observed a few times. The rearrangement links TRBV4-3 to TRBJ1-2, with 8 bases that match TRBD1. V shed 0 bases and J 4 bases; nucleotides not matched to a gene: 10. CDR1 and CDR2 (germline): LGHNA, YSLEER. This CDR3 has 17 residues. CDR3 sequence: CASSQDRARGRAYGYTF. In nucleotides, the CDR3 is TGCGCCAGCAGCCAAGATCGCGCCAGGGGGCGCGCCTATGGCTACACCTTC.

DNA for the CDR3: TGTGCCAGCCGACTAGCGGGGGGCGACAATGAGCAGTTCTTC. This translates into CASRLAGGDNEQFF. The J gene is TRBJ2-1, the V gene TRBV12-3 or TRBV12-4; 13 nucleotides match TRBD2. V lost 8 bases, J lost 5 bases, and 3 bases stayed unmatched. CDR3 length: 14 residues.

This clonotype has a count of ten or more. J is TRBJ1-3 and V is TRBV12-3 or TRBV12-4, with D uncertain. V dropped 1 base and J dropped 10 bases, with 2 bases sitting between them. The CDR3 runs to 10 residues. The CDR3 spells CASSLGTIYF. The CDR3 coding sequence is TGTGCCAGCAGTTTAGGAACCATATATTTT.

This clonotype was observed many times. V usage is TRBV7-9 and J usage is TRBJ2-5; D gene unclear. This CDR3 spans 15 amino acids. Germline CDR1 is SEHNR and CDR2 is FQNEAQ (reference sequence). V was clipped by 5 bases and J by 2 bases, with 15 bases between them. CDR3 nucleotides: TGTGCCAGCAGCCCTCCCGGCGCACCGCAAGAGACCCAGTACTTC. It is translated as CASSPPGAPQETQYF.

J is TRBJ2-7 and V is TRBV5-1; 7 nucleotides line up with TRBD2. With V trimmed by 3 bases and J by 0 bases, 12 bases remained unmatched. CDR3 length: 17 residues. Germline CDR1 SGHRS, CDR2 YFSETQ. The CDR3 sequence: CASSWGALRGNSYEQYF. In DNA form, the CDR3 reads TGCGCCAGCAGCTGGGGAGCCCTGCGGGGGAACTCCTACGAGCAGTACTTC.